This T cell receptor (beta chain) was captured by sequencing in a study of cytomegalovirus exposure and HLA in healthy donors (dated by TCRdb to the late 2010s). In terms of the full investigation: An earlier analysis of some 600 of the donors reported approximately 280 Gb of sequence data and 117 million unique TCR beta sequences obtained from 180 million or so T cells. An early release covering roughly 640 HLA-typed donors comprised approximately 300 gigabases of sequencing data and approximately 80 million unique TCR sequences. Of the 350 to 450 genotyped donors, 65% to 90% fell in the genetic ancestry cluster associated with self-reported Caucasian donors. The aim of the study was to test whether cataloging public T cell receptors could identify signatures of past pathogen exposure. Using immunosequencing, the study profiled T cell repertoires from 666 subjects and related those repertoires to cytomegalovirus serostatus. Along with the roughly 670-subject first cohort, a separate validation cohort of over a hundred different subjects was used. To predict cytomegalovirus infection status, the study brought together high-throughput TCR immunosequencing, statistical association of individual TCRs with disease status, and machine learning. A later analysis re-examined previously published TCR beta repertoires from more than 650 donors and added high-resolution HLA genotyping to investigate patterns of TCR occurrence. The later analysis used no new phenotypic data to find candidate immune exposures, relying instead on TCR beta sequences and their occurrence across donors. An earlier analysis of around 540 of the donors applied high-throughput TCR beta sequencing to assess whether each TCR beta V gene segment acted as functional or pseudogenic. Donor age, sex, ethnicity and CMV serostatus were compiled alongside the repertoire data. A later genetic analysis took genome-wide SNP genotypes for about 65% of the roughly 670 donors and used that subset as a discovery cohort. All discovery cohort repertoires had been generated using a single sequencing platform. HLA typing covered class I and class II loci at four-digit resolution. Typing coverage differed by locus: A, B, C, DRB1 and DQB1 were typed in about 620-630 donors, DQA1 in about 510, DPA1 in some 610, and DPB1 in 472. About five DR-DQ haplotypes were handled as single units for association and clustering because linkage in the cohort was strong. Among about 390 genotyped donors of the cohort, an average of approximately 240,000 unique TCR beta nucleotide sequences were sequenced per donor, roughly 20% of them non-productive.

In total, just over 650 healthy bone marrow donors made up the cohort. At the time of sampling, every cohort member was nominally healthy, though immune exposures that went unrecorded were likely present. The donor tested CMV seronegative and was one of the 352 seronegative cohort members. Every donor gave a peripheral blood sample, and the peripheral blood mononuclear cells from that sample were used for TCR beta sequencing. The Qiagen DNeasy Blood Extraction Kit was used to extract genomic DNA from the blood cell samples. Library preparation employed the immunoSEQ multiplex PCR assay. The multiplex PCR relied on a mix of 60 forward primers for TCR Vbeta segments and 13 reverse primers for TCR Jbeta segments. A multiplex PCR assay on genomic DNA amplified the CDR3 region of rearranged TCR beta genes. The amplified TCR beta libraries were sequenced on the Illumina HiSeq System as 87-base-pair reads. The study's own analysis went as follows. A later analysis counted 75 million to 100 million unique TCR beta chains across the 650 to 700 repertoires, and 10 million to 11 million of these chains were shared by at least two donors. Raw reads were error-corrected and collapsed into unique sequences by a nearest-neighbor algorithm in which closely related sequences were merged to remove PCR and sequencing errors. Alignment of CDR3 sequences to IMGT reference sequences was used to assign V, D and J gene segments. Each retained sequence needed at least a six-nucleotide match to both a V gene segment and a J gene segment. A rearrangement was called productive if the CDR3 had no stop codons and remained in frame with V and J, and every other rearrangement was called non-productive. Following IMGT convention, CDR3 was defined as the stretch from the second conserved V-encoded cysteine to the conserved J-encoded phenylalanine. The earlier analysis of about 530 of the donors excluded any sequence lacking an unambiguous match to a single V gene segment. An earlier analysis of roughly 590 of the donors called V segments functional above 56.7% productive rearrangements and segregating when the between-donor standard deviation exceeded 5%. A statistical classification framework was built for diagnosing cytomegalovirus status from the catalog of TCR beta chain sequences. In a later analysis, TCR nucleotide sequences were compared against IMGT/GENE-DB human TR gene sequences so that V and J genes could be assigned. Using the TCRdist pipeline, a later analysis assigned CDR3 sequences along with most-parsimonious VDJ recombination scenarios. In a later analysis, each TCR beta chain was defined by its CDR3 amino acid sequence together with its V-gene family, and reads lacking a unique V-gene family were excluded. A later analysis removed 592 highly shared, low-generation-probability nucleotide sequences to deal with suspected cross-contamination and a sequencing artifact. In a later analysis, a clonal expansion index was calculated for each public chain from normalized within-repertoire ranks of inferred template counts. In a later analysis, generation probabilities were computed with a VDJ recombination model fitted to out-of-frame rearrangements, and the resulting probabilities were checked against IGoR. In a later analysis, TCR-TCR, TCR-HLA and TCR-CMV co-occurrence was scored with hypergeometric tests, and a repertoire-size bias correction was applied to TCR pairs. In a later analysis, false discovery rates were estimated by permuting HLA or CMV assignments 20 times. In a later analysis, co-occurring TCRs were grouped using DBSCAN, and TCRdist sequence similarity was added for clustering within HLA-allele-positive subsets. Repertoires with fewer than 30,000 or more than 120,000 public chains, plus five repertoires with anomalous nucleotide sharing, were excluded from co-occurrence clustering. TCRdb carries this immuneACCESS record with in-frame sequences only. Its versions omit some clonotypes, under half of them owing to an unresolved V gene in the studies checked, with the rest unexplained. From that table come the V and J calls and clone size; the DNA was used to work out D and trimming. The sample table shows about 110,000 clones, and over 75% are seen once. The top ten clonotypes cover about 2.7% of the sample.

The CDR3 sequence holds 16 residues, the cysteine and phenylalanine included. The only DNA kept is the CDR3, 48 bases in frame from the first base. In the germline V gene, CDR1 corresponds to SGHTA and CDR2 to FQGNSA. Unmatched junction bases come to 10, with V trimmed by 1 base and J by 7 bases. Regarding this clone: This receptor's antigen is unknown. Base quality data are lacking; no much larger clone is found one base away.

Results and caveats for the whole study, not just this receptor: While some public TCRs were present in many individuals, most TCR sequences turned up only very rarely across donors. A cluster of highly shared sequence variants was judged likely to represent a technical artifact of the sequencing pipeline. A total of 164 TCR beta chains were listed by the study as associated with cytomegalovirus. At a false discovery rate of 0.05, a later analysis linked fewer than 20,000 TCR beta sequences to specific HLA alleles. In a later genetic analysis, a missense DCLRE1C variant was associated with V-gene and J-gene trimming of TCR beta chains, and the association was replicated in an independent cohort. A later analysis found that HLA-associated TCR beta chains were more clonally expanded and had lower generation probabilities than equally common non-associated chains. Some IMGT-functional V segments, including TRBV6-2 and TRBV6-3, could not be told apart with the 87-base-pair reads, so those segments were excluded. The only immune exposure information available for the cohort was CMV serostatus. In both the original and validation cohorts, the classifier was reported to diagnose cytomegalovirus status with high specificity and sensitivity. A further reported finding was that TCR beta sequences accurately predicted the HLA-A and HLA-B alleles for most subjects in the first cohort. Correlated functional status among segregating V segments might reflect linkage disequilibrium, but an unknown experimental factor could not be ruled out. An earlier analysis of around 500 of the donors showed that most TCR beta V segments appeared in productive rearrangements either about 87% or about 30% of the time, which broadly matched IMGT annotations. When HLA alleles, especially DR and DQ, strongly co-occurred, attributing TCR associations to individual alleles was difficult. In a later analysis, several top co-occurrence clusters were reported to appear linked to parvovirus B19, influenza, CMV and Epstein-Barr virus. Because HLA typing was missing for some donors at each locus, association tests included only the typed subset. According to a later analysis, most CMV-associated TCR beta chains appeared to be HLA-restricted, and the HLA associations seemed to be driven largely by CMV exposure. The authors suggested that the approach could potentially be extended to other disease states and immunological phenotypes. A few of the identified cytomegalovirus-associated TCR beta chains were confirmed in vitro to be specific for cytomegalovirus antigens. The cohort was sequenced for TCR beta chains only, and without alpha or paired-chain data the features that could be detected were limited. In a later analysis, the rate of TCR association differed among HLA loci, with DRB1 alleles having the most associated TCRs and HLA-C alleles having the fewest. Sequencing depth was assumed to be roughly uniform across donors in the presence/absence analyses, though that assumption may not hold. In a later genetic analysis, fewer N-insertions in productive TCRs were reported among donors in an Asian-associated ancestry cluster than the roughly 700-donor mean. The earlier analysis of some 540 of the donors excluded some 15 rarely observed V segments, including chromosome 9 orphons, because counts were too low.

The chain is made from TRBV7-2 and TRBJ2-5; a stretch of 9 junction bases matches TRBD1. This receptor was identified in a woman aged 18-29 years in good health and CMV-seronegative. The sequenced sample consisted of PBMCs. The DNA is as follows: TGTGCCAGCAGCTTAGAATGGTCGGACAGGGGTCGGACCCAGTACTTC. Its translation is CASSLEWSDRGRTQYF.